The 30 T cell receptor beta chains reported below all come from one sample, sequenced in a study of blood T cell repertoires in COVID-19. The method was immunoSEQ multiplex PCR; TCRdb's version includes in-frame clones alone and lacks a portion of them. The sample consists of about 310,000 clones, roughly 89% of them appearing once. The sample comprised PBMCs or T cells enriched from blood (not recorded which). The receptors here all came from a woman aged 18-29 years who had recovered from COVID-19.

The chain is built from TRBV6-2 or TRBV6-3 and TRBJ2-2, with a tentative D call TRBD1 (6 bases). The CDR3 loop spans 15 amino acids. Trimming left V 4 bases short and J 1 base short, with 10 bases between. CDR1 MNHEY and CDR2 SVGEGT come from the germline V gene. CDR3 loop: CASSFPQGNTGELFF. The CDR3 DNA is TGTGCCAGCAGTTTCCCACAGGGGAACACCGGGGAGCTGTTTTTT.

The chain is built from TRBV9 and TRBJ1-2, with 7 positions matching TRBD1. CDR1 SGDLS and CDR2 YYNGEE come from the germline V gene. The CDR3 consists of 16 residues. V was pared by 3 bases and J by 4 bases, with 12 bases of the junction left unmatched. This CDR3 is CASSAGTASLGYGYTF. CDR3 bases: TGTGCCAGCAGCGCGGGGACAGCCTCATTAGGCTATGGCTACACCTTC.

The V gene is TRBV18, the J gene TRBJ2-3, with 10 positions matching TRBD2. The CDR3 is made up of 16 amino acids. The V segment lost 6 bases and the J segment 1 base; nucleotides outside the gene matches: 7. Germline V CDR1 and CDR2: KGHSH, LQKENI. The chain's CDR3 is CASSPLAGGRTDTQYF. The CDR3 bases are TGTGCCAGCTCTCCTTTAGCGGGGGGACGCACAGATACGCAGTATTTT.

This chain links TRBV30 with TRBJ2-1; possibly TRBD2 for D (7 bases). Deletions cut 0 bases from V and 2 bases from J, with 14 bases between. This CDR3 contains 16 residues. Looked up from germline, CDR1 is GTSNPN and CDR2 is SVGIG (reference sequence). The CDR3 DNA reads as TGTGCCTGGAGTGTACCCGGAGGGGGGGCCTACAATGAGCAGTTCTTC. This encodes CAWSVPGGGAYNEQFF.

CDR3 region: CASSDRGQETQYF. CDR3 DNA sequence: TGTGCCAGCAGTGACCGGGGCCAAGAGACCCAGTACTTC. This sequence joins TRBV9 and TRBJ2-5; tentative D call: TRBD2 (5 bases). CDR3 length: 13 amino acids. V was shortened by 5 bases and J by 1 base, with 9 bases between the two germline ends. Germline CDR1 SGDLS, CDR2 YYNGEE.

The gene calls are TRBV7-9 and TRBJ1-2; TRBD1 matches 9 bases. The CDR3 length is 15 residues. Losses at the gene ends were 4 bases for V and 4 bases for J; bases not matched to a gene: 7. The germline gives CDR1 SEHNR, CDR2 FQNEAQ (reference sequence). The CDR3 loop reads CASSSTGGPFYGYTF. CDR3 in DNA: TGTGCCAGCAGCTCGACAGGGGGGCCTTTCTATGGCTACACCTTC.

The chain joins TRBV19 to TRBJ1-6; TRBD1 is a possible D gene (6 bases). The CDR3 totals 15 residues. Per germline, CDR1 LNHDA and CDR2 SQIVND (reference sequence). Trimming shortened V by 8 bases and J by 8 bases, and 19 bases separated the two germline ends. The CDR3 spells CASAIGGGSDSPLHF. The CDR3 DNA is TGTGCCAGTGCGATAGGGGGGGGCTCGGATTCACCCCTCCACTTT.

This clone was picked up one time. This chain connects TRBV23-1 to TRBJ1-5; 9 nucleotides line up with TRBD1. TRBV23-1 is known as an ORF, though its function is uncertain. This CDR3 comprises 21 residues. Trimming at V came to 0 bases and at J to 6 bases, leaving 21 bases not matched to a gene. CDR3 bases: TGCGCCAGCAGTCAATCCCGGGACAGGGTCCCCCCAAAATCCCTGAGTCAGCCCCAGCATTTT. It yields the protein CASSQSRDRVPPKSLSQPQHF.

The chain combines TRBV7-9 with TRBJ1-2; 7 bases align to TRBD1. The CDR3 loop spans 18 amino acids. Germline lookup yields CDR1 SEHNR and CDR2 FQNEAQ (reference sequence). The trim removed 1 base at V and 2 bases at J, leaving 13 bases unmatched. The DNA of the CDR3 is TGTGCCAGCAGCTTAGGAGTAGCCCTCGGGACAGAAAACTATGGCTACACCTTC. Protein sequence: CASSLGVALGTENYGYTF.

J is TRBJ2-7 and V is TRBV28; possibly TRBD2 for D (6 bases). V lost 3 bases and J lost 0, with 12 bases in between. CDR3 length: 15 residues. Germline V gives CDR1 MDHEN, CDR2 SYDVKM. The CDR3 region has the DNA TGTGCCAGCAGTTTGGTGGAGGGTTTCTCCTACGAGCAGTACTTC. Protein sequence: CASSLVEGFSYEQYF. The full variable domain, rest sourced from reference TRBV28 and TRBJ2-7, is DVKVTQSSRYLVKRTGEKVFLECVQDMDHENMFWYRQDPGLGLRLIYFSYDVKMKEKGDIPEGYSVSREKKERFSLILESASTNQTSMYLCASSLVEGFSYEQYFGPGTRLTVT.

The chain joins TRBV4-2 to TRBJ2-1; 16 nucleotides agree with TRBD2. J was trimmed by 8 bases and V by 1 base; bases with no gene match: 8. The CDR3 spans 18 residues. Germline V gene lookup returns CDR1 LGHNA and CDR2 YNFKEQ. In nucleotides, the CDR3 is TGTGCCAGCAGCCAAGGACCGGGACTAGCGGGGGGGTACGATGAGCAGTTCTTC. Translated: CASSQGPGLAGGYDEQFF.

In DNA form, the CDR3 reads TGCGCCAGCAGCCGCCGTAGCGGGAGGGAAACCTACGAGCAGTACTTC. It yields the protein CASSRRSGRETYEQYF. The chain uses TRBV5-1 and TRBJ2-7; 11 bases fit TRBD2. The CDR3 is made up of 16 amino acids. The junction had 8 bases not matched to a gene; V was cut back by 4 bases and J by 2 bases. Germline values: CDR1 SGHRS, CDR2 YFSETQ.

This chain links TRBV7-2 with TRBJ1-4; D perhaps matches TRBD1 (5 bases). The V and J ends lost 0 bases and 3 bases respectively, with 14 bases between them. The CDR3 has 17 residues. Germline lookup yields CDR1 SGHTA and CDR2 FQGNSA. Here the CDR3 DNA reads TGTGCCAGCAGCTTAGCGATAGGTCAGGGTCCTAATGAAAAACTGTTTTTT. Its translation is CASSLAIGQGPNEKLFF.

A single count supports this clone. The gene calls are TRBV6-5 and TRBJ1-2; D is ambiguous. CDR3 size: 11 residues. Germline V CDR1 and CDR2: MNHEY, SVGAGI. V dropped 8 bases and J dropped 5 bases, with 9 bases sitting between them. CDR3 nucleotide sequence: TGTGCCAGCGGACTTTTATATGGCTACACCTTC. Amino acid sequence: CASGLLYGYTF.

DNA of the CDR3: TGTGCCAGCACACCCTCCGGGAGGCGTCTCGACGAGCAGTACTTC. It encodes CASTPSGRRLDEQYF. The chain combines TRBV2 with TRBJ2-7, with TRBD2 matching 7 bases. V trimming: 7 bases; J trimming: 5 bases; junction bases outside the gene matches: 14. This CDR3 comprises 15 residues. Germline V gene data show CDR1 as SNHLY and CDR2 as FYNNEI.

The V call is TRBV6-5, the J call TRBJ1-1, with D unclear. Trimming took 8 bases from V and 4 from J, leaving 8 bases between them. The CDR3 length is 11 residues. CDR1 MNHEY and CDR2 SVGAGI come from the germline V gene. Written as DNA, the CDR3 is TGTGCCAGCCGGAGGGCCACTGAAGCTTTCTTT. It encodes CASRRATEAFF.

The V and J genes are TRBV4-3 and TRBJ2-7, with D possibly being TRBD2 (5 bases). V gave up 0 bases and J gave up 2 bases, with 14 bases separating them. CDR1 and CDR2 (germline): LGHNA, YSLEER. The CDR3 sequence is 16 residues long. In DNA, the CDR3 is TGCGCCAGCAGCCAAGAATTGGGGTGGGGAGCCTACGAGCAGTACTTC. Its translation is CASSQELGWGAYEQYF.

This clone was found a few times. This sequence joins TRBV15 and TRBJ1-5; D might be TRBD1 (5 bases). Per the germline V gene, CDR1 is LNHNV and CDR2 is YYDKDF (reference sequence). This CDR3 contains 13 residues. Trimming pared 3 bases from V and 5 bases from J, leaving 8 bases between. The CDR3 nucleotides read TGTGCCACCAGCAGGGGGCCGGATCAGCCCCAGCATTTT. Translated: CATSRGPDQPQHF.

For this clone: Sequence at one end of the junction differs from germline and may be a read error. The chain uses TRBV27 and TRBJ1-1, with D maybe TRBD1 (5 bases). Germline-derived CDR1 and CDR2 are MNHEY and SMNVEV (reference sequence). This CDR3 region has 14 residues. The CDR3 loop is CASSSPGLNTGAFF. CDR3 DNA sequence: TGTGCCAGCAGTTCCCCGGGACTCAATACTGGAGCTTTCTTT.

V gene TRBV6-5 combines with J gene TRBJ2-7; a weak D match, TRBD2 (5 bases). Trimming took off 2 bases at V and 1 base at J, with 9 bases between the two ends. The CDR3 has 14 residues. CDR1 and CDR2 from the germline V gene are MNHEY and SVGAGI. As DNA, the CDR3 is TGTGCCAGCAGTTACGACCGGGAATCCTACGAGCAGTACTTC. This translates into CASSYDRESYEQYF.

With regard to this clone: One base away lies a much larger clone, so this may be a sequencing read error. V gene TRBV5-6 combines with J gene TRBJ1-2, with 7 bases fitting TRBD1. The CDR3 sequence is 13 residues long. CDR1 and CDR2 (germline): SGHDT, YYEEEE. Trimming removed 4 bases from V and 2 bases from J; junction bases left unmatched: 2. The CDR3 sequence is CASSRDRNYGYTF. The DNA of the CDR3 is TGTGCCAGCAGCCGGGACAGAAACTATGGCTACACCTTC.

The chain recombines TRBV5-6 with TRBJ1-5; 12 bases fit TRBD1. CDR1 and CDR2 from the germline V gene are SGHDT and YYEEEE. After removal of 1 base from V and 7 bases from J, the junction contained 6 bases not matched to a gene. The CDR3 contains 16 residues. The CDR3 region has the DNA TGTGCCAGCAGCTTGTTTGGGACAGGGGGCGGGCAGCCCCAGCATTTT. Encoded protein: CASSLFGTGGGQPQHF.

This sequence joins TRBV3-1 (or the pseudogene TRBV3-2) and TRBJ1-4; D unresolved. CDR3 size: 15 residues. Trimming stripped 0 bases from V and 8 bases from J, with 13 bases between. The germline CDR1 and CDR2 sequences are LGHDT and YNNKEL (reference sequence). The CDR3 loop reads CASSQDRGSHEKLFF. In DNA form, the CDR3 reads TGTGCCAGCAGCCAAGATCGAGGGTCACACGAAAAACTGTTTTTT.

The table lists this clone with a few counts. This chain links TRBV6-5 with TRBJ1-2; D remains ambiguous. Germline CDR1 is MNHEY and CDR2 is SVGAGI. The CDR3 covers 14 residues. V gave up 6 bases and J gave up 0 bases, with 11 bases separating them. The CDR3 bases are TGTGCCAGCAGCTCCGCCGGGGCTAACTATGGCTACACCTTC. Translated: CASSSAGANYGYTF.

This clone was observed a few times. CDR3 in DNA: TGTGCCAGCAGCTCGACAAGCCAGGGTCTTGGCGTAGCTTTCTTT. Protein sequence: CASSSTSQGLGVAFF. The rearrangement links TRBV7-9 to TRBJ1-1; a weak D match, TRBD1 (5 bases). The V and J ends lost 4 bases and 10 bases respectively, with 22 bases between them. Per the germline V gene, CDR1 is SEHNR and CDR2 is FQNEAQ (reference sequence). CDR3 size: 15 residues.

This clone was seen a few times. The chain uses TRBV19 and TRBJ1-2; TRBD1 aligns across 8 bases. After removal of 4 bases from V and 2 bases from J, the junction contained 9 bases not matched to a gene. This CDR3 has 16 residues. The germline V gene encodes CDR1 LNHDA and CDR2 SQIVND (reference sequence). CDR3 in amino acids: CASSNGQGPRNYGYTF. The CDR3 DNA follows: TGTGCCAGTAGTAACGGACAGGGCCCGCGCAACTATGGCTACACCTTC. Full variable domain (rest looked up from reference TRBV19 and TRBJ1-2): DGGITQSPKYLFRKEGQNVTLSCEQNLNHDAMYWYRQDPGQGLRLIYYSQIVNDFQKGDIAEGYSVSREKKESFPLTVTSAQKNPTAFYLCASSNGQGPRNYGYTFGSGTRLTVV.

This clone came up once. The V gene is TRBV4-3, the J gene TRBJ2-2; D might be TRBD2 (5 bases). The germline gives CDR1 LGHNA, CDR2 YSLEER. Trimming pared 3 bases from V and 3 bases from J, leaving 11 bases between. There are 15 residues in the CDR3. The CDR3 reads CASSHPGLDTGELFF. CDR3 nucleotide sequence: TGCGCCAGCAGCCACCCGGGGTTGGACACCGGGGAGCTGTTTTTT.

V and J are TRBV9 and TRBJ1-1, with a possible D match to TRBD1 (5 bases). Germline V CDR1 and CDR2: SGDLS, YYNGEE. The CDR3 spans 16 residues. V was pared by 5 bases and J by 4 bases, with 21 bases between. DNA for the CDR3: TGTGCCAGCAGTTCAAGCCCCAGGGAGGTGGGCACTGAAGCTTTCTTT. Its protein product is CASSSSPREVGTEAFF. The full variable domain, in which reference TRBV9 and TRBJ1-1 provide the parts outside the CDR3, is DSGVTQTPKHLITATGQRVTLRCSPRSGDLSVYWYQQSLDQGLQFLIQYYNGEERAKGNILERFSAQQFPDLHSELNLSSLELGDSALYFCASSSSPREVGTEAFFGQGTRLTVV.

The J gene is TRBJ2-3, the V gene TRBV3-1 (or the pseudogene TRBV3-2), with TRBD2 identical over 8 bases. Germline-derived CDR1 and CDR2 are LGHDT and YNNKEL (reference sequence). The CDR3 is made up of 17 amino acids. V gave up 1 base and J gave up 2 bases; unmatched junction bases: 8. CDR3 coding DNA: TGTGCCAGCAGCCAAGGGCTAGCGGGCCTTTTCACAGATACGCAGTATTTT. It is translated as CASSQGLAGLFTDTQYF.

This clone was detected only once. The chain carries TRBV9 and TRBJ1-2; 8 nucleotides match TRBD1. J gave up 6 bases and V 2 bases, and 12 bases lay outside the gene matches. CDR3 length: 16 residues. Per the germline V gene, CDR1 is SGDLS and CDR2 is YYNGEE. CDR3 in DNA: TGTGCCAGCAGCGTTAGATCTTGGACAGGGATCGATGGCTACACCTTC. This sequence encodes CASSVRSWTGIDGYTF. Combining the CDR3 with reference TRBV9 and TRBJ1-2 gives the whole variable domain DSGVTQTPKHLITATGQRVTLRCSPRSGDLSVYWYQQSLDQGLQFLIQYYNGEERAKGNILERFSAQQFPDLHSELNLSSLELGDSALYFCASSVRSWTGIDGYTFGSGTRLTVV.